The 8 T cell receptor beta chains reported below all come from one sample, sequenced in a study of spatial heterogeneity in lung cancer. In TCRdb, the 5' RACE reads were re-called with MiXCR into one record per CDR3 protein. Of around 11,000 distinct CDR3 sequences listed, around 7.9% are singletons. These receptors' targets are unknown. Points from the study as a whole: Counts of expanded intratumoral alpha and beta TCRs tracked tumor mutation counts.

Time point indicated: sample taken at primary tumor resection. This specimen was lung tumor tissue, taken at surgery. The receptors come from a female donor with early-stage non-small cell lung cancer.

This clonotype occurred many times. For a library built for alpha chains, this beta chain is a stray read; little rests on its size. The chain carries TRBV12-3 or TRBV12-4 and TRBJ2-3; D is uncertain. The CDR3 covers 15 residues. Trimming removed 0 bases from V and 6 bases from J, with 13 bases in between. This CDR3 reads CASSLALGFADTQYF. CDR3 bases: TGTGCCAGCAGTTTAGCGCTCGGATTCGCCGATACGCAGTATTTT.

This clonotype was observed at least ten times. With the library built for alpha chains, this beta chain is off target and its frequency is not meaningful. CDR3 sequence reads: CASRSGSVEQFF. The CDR3 region has the DNA TGTGCCAGCAGGTCAGGGTCTGTTGAGCAGTTCTTC. The rearrangement joins TRBV6-5 to TRBJ2-1, with a possible D match to TRBD1 (5 bases). This CDR3 is built from 12 residues. Germline assignment: CDR1 MNHEY and CDR2 SVGAGI. V was pared by 6 bases and J by 9 bases, with 12 bases between.

This clonotype was seen ten or more times. Within a library made for alpha chains, this beta chain is off target, and its count is uninformative. J is TRBJ2-7 and V is TRBV20-1, with 11 bases matching TRBD2. In germline, CDR1 is DFQATT, CDR2 SNEGSKA (reference sequence). Germline trimming cut 5 bases from V and 5 bases from J; bases unmatched to any gene: 5. The CDR3 consists of 13 residues. The CDR3 nucleotides read TGCAGTGCTCCTAGCGGGGGGCTGGACGAGCAGTACTTC. This codes for CSAPSGGLDEQYF.

This clonotype showed up many times. Little can be read into the size of this beta chain, an off-target read in a library designed for alpha chains. This chain uses TRBV9 with TRBJ2-1; the D call may be TRBD1 or TRBD2 (5 bases each). Germline CDR1 reads SGDLS; CDR2 reads YYNGEE. CDR3 size: 15 residues. V shed 2 bases and J shed 9 bases, with 18 bases lying between them. CDR3 protein: CASSVRDLDSSEQFF. CDR3 coding DNA: TGTGCCAGCAGCGTCCGGGATCTAGACAGTAGTGAGCAGTTCTTC.

This clonotype came up many times. Because the library targeted alpha chains, this beta chain is an off-target read whose size means little. V and J are TRBV20-1 and TRBJ1-1; the D gene is possibly TRBD1 (5 bases). Trimming took 5 bases from V and 1 from J, leaving 11 bases between them. CDR1 and CDR2 from the germline V gene are DFQATT and SNEGSKA (reference sequence). CDR3 length equals 13 residues. CDR3 region: CSAWGESNTEAFF. DNA of the CDR3: TGCAGTGCTTGGGGGGAATCGAACACTGAAGCTTTCTTT.

This clonotype appeared many times. As an off-target read in a library built for alpha chains, this beta chain has a frequency of little significance. The chain joins TRBV3-1 to TRBJ2-6; D is undetermined. This CDR3 has 14 residues. CDR1 LGHDT and CDR2 YNNKEL come from the germline V gene (reference sequence). The V and J ends lost 6 bases and 0 bases respectively, with 6 bases between them. This CDR3 is CASSQSSGANVLTF. DNA of the CDR3: TGTGCCAGCAGTCAGTCCTCTGGGGCCAACGTCCTGACTTTC. The variable domain in full, completed from reference TRBV3-1 and TRBJ2-6, reads DTAVSQTPKYLVTQMGNDKSIKCEQNLGHDTMYWYKQDSKKFLKIMFSYNNKELIINETVPNRFSPKSPDKAHLNLHINSLELGDSAVYFCASSQSSGANVLTFGAGSRLTVL.

This clonotype was seen many times. With the library built for alpha chains, this beta chain is off target and its frequency is not meaningful. The chain uses TRBV5-1 and TRBJ2-7, with 7 positions matching TRBD1. J gave up 5 bases and V 3 bases, and 5 bases lay outside the gene matches. Germline lookup yields CDR1 SGHRS and CDR2 YFSETQ. The CDR3 sequence is 13 residues long. The CDR3 sequence is CASSSHRGHEQYF. DNA of the CDR3: TGCGCCAGCAGCTCCCATAGGGGGCACGAGCAGTACTTC.

At least ten counts were recorded for this clonotype. This beta chain appears as a stray read in a library generated for alpha chains; its size is not informative. This chain joins TRBV12-3 or TRBV12-4 and TRBJ1-1, with 8 bases matching TRBD1. The CDR3 runs 15 residues. Trimming at V came to 3 bases and at J to 6 bases, leaving 9 bases not matched to a gene. The CDR3 DNA reads as TGTGCCAGCAGTTTTTCGGACAGGGTTTATGCTGAAGCTTTCTTT. Protein sequence: CASSFSDRVYAEAFF.